This is a list of T cell receptor beta chains from one sample in a study of blood T cell repertoires in COVID-19. Sequenced by immunoSEQ multiplex PCR; TCRdb stores in-frame clones only, minus some. Of around 100,000 clones in the sample, 85% were seen once. The sample consisted of peripheral blood. The receptors stem from a human donor in a cohort sampled during active COVID-19. CDR3s include the opening cysteine and the closing phenylalanine or tryptophan. A D gene is named only where the DNA matches it firmly. The size field is filled for only some rows; it gives once, few, many or a size class.

TRBJ1-2,.,TRBV7-2,.,TGTGCCAGCAGCTCCTATGCGATTAAGCTTAACTATGGCTACACCTTC,CASSSYAIKLNYGYTF
TRBJ2-2,.,TRBV11-2,.,TGTGCCAGCACAAACCCCCGACAGGTCCGGAACACCGGGGAGCTGTTTTTT,CASTNPRQVRNTGELFF
TRBJ1-1,.,TRBV28,.,TGTGCCAGCAGTGTCCCAGCGGGCCGGGGGGCTTTCTTT,CASSVPAGRGAFF
TRBJ1-5,TRBD1,TRBV6-1,once,TGTGCCAGCAGTGAACGCCGGACAGGGGGAAATCAGCCCCAGCATTTT,CASSERRTGGNQPQHF
TRBJ2-7,.,TRBV3-1/TRBV3-2,.,TGTGCCAGCAGCCAGAACAGGGTCTCCGAGCAGTACTTC,CASSQNRVSEQYF
TRBJ2-1,TRBD2,TRBV11-2,.,TGTGCCAGCGAAATAGCGGGATTATACAATGAGCAGTTCTTC,CASEIAGLYNEQFF
TRBJ1-3,TRBD1,TRBV5-1,few,TGCGCCAGCAGCTCCTTTGGGGGCAGGGGGCAATACGGAAACACCATATATTTT,CASSSFGGRGQYGNTIYF
TRBJ2-5,TRBD1,TRBV6-6,.,TGTGCCAGCAGACGGACAGGGCTGGGGGAGACCCAGTACTTC,CASRRTGLGETQYF
TRBJ2-3,TRBD2,TRBV11-2,.,TGTGCCAGCAGCTCGGGACTAGCGGGGGGGCCTAGCACAGATACGCAGTATTTT,CASSSGLAGGPSTDTQYF
TRBJ2-7,TRBD2,TRBV6-5,.,TGTGCCAGCAGTCGTGGGGGGGGTCTACGGGGCGAGCAGTACTTC,CASSRGGGLRGEQYF
TRBJ1-5,TRBD1,TRBV5-1,.,TGCGCCAGCAGCTTAGGGACAGGGGAAAAGCCCCAGCATTTT,CASSLGTGEKPQHF
TRBJ2-7,TRBD1,TRBV27,.,TGTGCCAGCGCATCAGCGGGACAGGGGTCCCACGAGCAGTACTTC,CASASAGQGSHEQYF
TRBJ2-5,TRBD2,TRBV6-5,.,TGTGCCAGCAGTTATCTGGGGGGGGGTTGGGAGACCCAGTACTTC,CASSYLGGGWETQYF
TRBJ1-1,.,TRBV5-1,.,TGCGCCAGCAGCTCTCTCCAGGGGTCGGATACTGAAGCTTTCTTT,CASSSLQGSDTEAFF
TRBJ1-4,.,TRBV7-6,.,TGTGCCAGCAGCTTAAGACAGGTTGGAAATGAAAAACTGTTTTTT,CASSLRQVGNEKLFF
TRBJ1-1,.,TRBV19,.,TGTGCCAGTAGTATAAGGGTGACAAGCCATGGGGCCACTGAAGCTTTCTTT,CASSIRVTSHGATEAFF
TRBJ2-1,TRBD1,TRBV19,.,TGTGCCAGTAGTGTCTCTACAGGGGAGACTGAGCAGTTCTTC,CASSVSTGETEQFF
TRBJ2-1,.,TRBV3-1/TRBV3-2,.,TGTGCCAGCAGCCAAGATAGGGGGAGATACAATGAGCAGTTCTTC,CASSQDRGRYNEQFF
TRBJ2-3,.,TRBV2,.,TGTGCCAGCAGTGAGCTAGGCACAGATACGCAGTATTTT,CASSELGTDTQYF
TRBJ1-3,TRBD1,TRBV5-1,.,TGCGCCAGCAGTTTCGGCGGGACAGGGGGCTCTGGAAACACCATATATTTT,CASSFGGTGGSGNTIYF
TRBJ1-5,.,TRBV28,.,TGTGCCAGCCTTCACGAAGGAGCTTTT,CASLHEGAF
TRBJ1-3,.,TRBV15,.,TGTGCCACCAGCAGCAGGGTCGCGGCAAACACCATATATTTT,CATSSRVAANTIYF
TRBJ2-1,TRBD2,TRBV27,few,TGTGCCAGCAGTCCGAACCCCCCTAGCGGGGGACACTACCCGCGCTCCTACAATGAGCAGTTCTTC,CASSPNPPSGGHYPRSYNEQFF
TRBJ2-7,.,TRBV29-1,once,TGCAGCGTCGGGGGGCCAGGGGAGCAGTACTTC,CSVGGPGEQYF
TRBJ2-1,TRBD2,TRBV3-1/TRBV3-2,.,TGTGCCAGCAGCCGGTTAACGGCGGGGGGGCAAAATGAGCAGTTCTTC,CASSRLTAGGQNEQFF